Sequencing of this T cell receptor (beta chain) was carried out in a study of control samples from healthy donors and cancer patients (dated by TCRdb to the early 2020s). The library was produced with the immunoSEQ multiplex PCR assay. Entries here come from immuneACCESS through TCRdb and include only in-frame sequences with V and J called. Some clones fail to appear in such tables; in the studies checked, an unresolved V gene covers under half of the shortfall, and the cause of the remainder is unknown. This sample has roughly 38,000 clones in its table, and roughly 80% of those were observed once. Together, the top ten hold about 45% of the sample. In regard to this clone: Its antigen is still unknown. Base qualities are not recorded, but no much larger clone differs from it by a single base.

The sequencing sample was made of blood. The TCR comes from a man aged 55-75 years in good health.

In nucleotide form, the sequence is TGCGCCAGCTCGGGACTAGCGGGGGTCAATGAGCAGTTCTTC. It encodes CASSGLAGVNEQFF. The sequence is built from TRBV4-1 and TRBJ2-1; TRBD2 aligns with 14 central bases. Including the terminal cysteine and phenylalanine, the CDR3 comprises 14 residues. Only the CDR3 part of the read is kept: 42 bases, read in frame from the first base. From a lookup of the germline V gene, CDR1 and CDR2 are MGHRA and YSYEKL. The junction shows trimming of 8 bases on V and 6 bases on J, and the gene matches do not reach 3 bases of it.